The 26 T cell receptor beta chains given below trace back to one sample, sequenced in a study of T cell responses to AZD1222 COVID-19 vaccine. TCRdb keeps only in-frame clones here, not all; method: immunoSEQ multiplex PCR. The table shows some 91,000 clones, with approximately 88% occurring only once. Sequences were derived from peripheral blood, sampled on day 0 of AZD1222 vaccination. Source of these receptors: an adult in good health.

The V gene is TRBV27, the J gene TRBJ2-2; possibly TRBD1 for D (6 bases). This CDR3 has 15 residues. Per germline, CDR1 MNHEY and CDR2 SMNVEV (reference sequence). V was shortened by 8 bases and J by 4 bases, with 17 bases between the two germline ends. CDR3: CASHLTGSVTGELFF. The CDR3 nucleotides read TGTGCCAGCCATCTAACAGGGTCGGTCACCGGGGAGCTGTTTTTT.

The chain uses TRBV29-1 and TRBJ2-5, with 7 bases fitting TRBD2. This CDR3 is built from 16 residues. Per germline, CDR1 SQVTM and CDR2 ANQGSEA. V lost 1 base, J lost 1 base, and 9 bases stayed unmatched. This CDR3 is CSVEAPASGPQETQYF. DNA of the CDR3: TGCAGCGTTGAAGCCCCCGCTAGCGGCCCCCAAGAGACCCAGTACTTC.

The V and J genes are TRBV30 and TRBJ1-5; 7 bases map to TRBD1. Trimming took 0 bases from V and 4 from J; bases not matched to a gene: 6. The germline V gene has CDR1 GTSNPN and CDR2 SVGIG (reference sequence). The CDR3 extends over 15 amino acids. The CDR3 DNA follows: TGTGCCTGGAGTGTATGGCGGGACAGAAATCAGCCCCAGCATTTT. The encoded protein is CAWSVWRDRNQPQHF.

The table lists this clone with a few counts. This sequence joins TRBV18 and TRBJ1-2; D uncertain. The CDR3 has 15 amino acids. Trimming stripped 4 bases from V and 2 bases from J, with 14 bases between. The germline CDR1 and CDR2 sequences are KGHSH and LQKENI. CDR3 in amino acids: CASSLTRGENYGYTF. CDR3 bases: TGTGCCAGCTCACTAACTCGGGGAGAGAACTATGGCTACACCTTC.

Only one count was recorded for this clone. The chain couples TRBV11-3 to TRBJ2-7; TRBD1 agrees at 8 bases. This CDR3 has 16 residues. Germline V gene lookup returns CDR1 SGHNT and CDR2 YENEEA. V was clipped by 1 base and J by 4 bases; unmatched bases: 9. The CDR3 region is CASSLALWGQEYEQYF. CDR3 DNA sequence: TGTGCCAGCAGCTTAGCCCTCTGGGGACAGGAGTACGAGCAGTACTTC.

The chain links TRBV27 to TRBJ1-4; D might be TRBD1 (5 bases). The CDR3 is 14 residues long. Trimming removed 6 bases at V and 6 bases at J, with 14 bases between. The germline gives CDR1 MNHEY, CDR2 SMNVEV (reference sequence). DNA for the CDR3: TGTGCCAGCAGAGAGACAGTAGGGTATGAAAAACTGTTTTTT. Encoded protein: CASRETVGYEKLFF.

The chain has TRBV19 and TRBJ1-6; 8 bases agree with TRBD1. The CDR3 sequence is 16 residues long. Germline-derived CDR1 and CDR2 are LNHDA and SQIVND (reference sequence). With V trimmed by 7 bases and J by 1 base, 6 bases remained unmatched. CDR3: CASIGQGESYNSPLHF. The CDR3 DNA follows: TGTGCCAGTATCGGACAGGGAGAATCCTATAATTCACCCCTCCACTTT. Using reference TRBV19 and TRBJ1-6 for the parts outside the CDR3, the full variable domain is DGGITQSPKYLFRKEGQNVTLSCEQNLNHDAMYWYRQDPGQGLRLIYYSQIVNDFQKGDIAEGYSVSREKKESFPLTVTSAQKNPTAFYLCASIGQGESYNSPLHFGNGTRLTVT.

V and J are TRBV24-1 and TRBJ2-1; 7 bases map to TRBD1. With V trimmed by 4 bases and J by 9 bases, 11 bases remained unmatched. The CDR3 sequence is 15 residues long. Germline CDR1 reads KGHDR; CDR2 reads SFDVKD. The CDR3 protein is CATSDPAKGASEQFF. In nucleotides, the CDR3 is TGTGCCACCAGTGACCCTGCAAAGGGGGCTAGTGAGCAGTTCTTC.

This sequence joins TRBV2 and TRBJ1-3; D gene unclear. Germline lookup yields CDR1 SNHLY and CDR2 FYNNEI. The CDR3 covers 15 residues. V was trimmed by 2 bases and J by 2 bases, leaving 10 bases between them. CDR3 in DNA: TGTGCCAGCAGTGAAATGTTGTTAGCTGGAAACACCATATATTTT. Protein: CASSEMLLAGNTIYF.

The gene calls are TRBV24-1 and TRBJ2-1; weak D call: TRBD1 (6 bases). V lost 9 bases and J 9 bases, leaving 14 bases between the germline ends. Germline CDR1 and CDR2: KGHDR and SFDVKD. The CDR3 sequence is 12 residues long. The CDR3 coding sequence is TGTGCCACCCAGGGGTCGGTCGGTGAGCAGTTCTTC. Its protein product is CATQGSVGEQFF.

The chain joins TRBV6-5 to TRBJ2-7, with 7 positions matching TRBD2. The CDR3 runs to 11 residues. CDR1 is MNHEY, CDR2 SVGAGI, per germline. V was clipped by 10 bases and J by 4 bases; unmatched bases: 4. The CDR3 region has the DNA TGTGCCACGAGACTAGCTTACGAGCAGTACTTC. Amino acid sequence: CATRLAYEQYF.

The chain combines TRBV19 with TRBJ1-1; 7 bases fit TRBD1. The germline V gene encodes CDR1 LNHDA and CDR2 SQIVND (reference sequence). Trimming took 4 bases from V and 5 from J; bases not matched to a gene: 10. This CDR3 is 15 amino acids long. CDR3 residues: CASSTLGGGQTEAFF. CDR3 bases: TGTGCCAGTAGTACCCTTGGAGGGGGCCAAACTGAAGCTTTCTTT. Full variable domain (missing parts from reference TRBV19 and TRBJ1-1): DGGITQSPKYLFRKEGQNVTLSCEQNLNHDAMYWYRQDPGQGLRLIYYSQIVNDFQKGDIAEGYSVSREKKESFPLTVTSAQKNPTAFYLCASSTLGGGQTEAFFGQGTRLTVV.

V usage is TRBV29-1 and J usage is TRBJ2-5; maybe TRBD2 (5 bases). The CDR3 spans 12 residues. V was shortened by 3 bases and J by 4 bases, with 9 bases between the two germline ends. Germline assignment: CDR1 SQVTM and CDR2 ANQGSEA. CDR3 sequence reads: CSVEGVGETQYF. The CDR3 DNA is TGCAGCGTTGAGGGAGTCGGAGAGACCCAGTACTTC.

This clone was found a few times. This CDR3 is CASRLGGSTDTQYF. The CDR3 DNA sequence: TGTGCCAGCAGACTTGGGGGAAGCACAGATACGCAGTATTTT. This chain joins TRBV5-4 and TRBJ2-3; D may correspond to TRBD1 or TRBD2 (5 bases each). The V end was cut by 5 bases, the J end by 0 bases, with 10 bases between. Germline CDR1 and CDR2: SGHNT and YYREEE (reference sequence). The length of the CDR3 is 14 residues.

The chain combines TRBV6-2 or TRBV6-3 with TRBJ2-3; 7 bases agree with TRBD2. J was trimmed by 2 bases and V by 2 bases; bases with no gene match: 13. The CDR3 runs 18 residues. Germline CDR1 and CDR2: MNHEY and SVGEGT. The CDR3 here is CASSYELGGGPSTDTQYF. The CDR3 bases are TGTGCCAGCAGTTACGAGTTGGGGGGGGGTCCTTCCACAGATACGCAGTATTTT.

This rearrangement joins TRBV5-1 to TRBJ1-3; possibly TRBD1 for D (5 bases). The CDR3 runs 14 residues. Trimming stripped 2 bases from V and 4 bases from J, with 10 bases between. Germline V gene data show CDR1 as SGHRS and CDR2 as YFSETQ. CDR3 sequence: CASSFGRDGNTIYF. In nucleotides, the CDR3 is TGCGCCAGCAGCTTCGGTCGGGACGGAAACACCATATATTTT.

Turning to this clone: The junction departs from germline at one end; a sequencing error may be responsible. The chain uses TRBV6-5 and TRBJ1-1; tentative D call: TRBD1 (5 bases). The V gene's germline CDR1 is MNHEY and CDR2 SVGAGI. The CDR3 consists of 15 residues. DNA of the CDR3: TGTGCCAGCAGACACTGGGGGGAACCGAACACTGAAGCTTTTTTT. Its protein product is CASRHWGEPNTEAFF.

This chain connects TRBV6-5 to TRBJ2-3; TRBD1 matches at 8 bases. V lost 5 bases, J lost 4 bases, and 5 bases stayed unmatched. Germline CDR1 and CDR2: MNHEY and SVGAGI. The CDR3 spans 14 residues. The CDR3 bases are TGTGCCAGCAGTCCCGGACAGGGCCCAGATACGCAGTATTTT. Translated, it gives CASSPGQGPDTQYF.

The chain recombines TRBV18 with TRBJ1-5; tentative D call: TRBD1 (6 bases). The V gene's germline CDR1 is KGHSH and CDR2 LQKENI. The V end was cut by 0 bases, the J end by 6 bases, with 15 bases between. The CDR3 consists of 16 residues. This chain's CDR3 is CASSPPAGALGQPQHF. In nucleotides, the CDR3 is TGTGCCAGCTCACCACCGGCGGGGGCCCTGGGTCAGCCCCAGCATTTT.

This clone has a single count. The chain recombines TRBV12-5 with TRBJ1-1; D uncertain. CDR3 length: 14 amino acids. Between the trimmed V and J ends, which lost 1 base and 3 bases, there was a span of 9 bases. Per germline, CDR1 LGHNT and CDR2 FRNRAP. The CDR3 region is CASGLGGVHTEAFF. The DNA for the CDR3 is TGTGCTAGTGGTTTGGGGGGAGTTCACACTGAAGCTTTCTTT.

V and J are TRBV11-2 and TRBJ2-3; D ambiguous. Trimming pared 5 bases from V and 2 bases from J, leaving 5 bases between. Germline V gives CDR1 SGHAT, CDR2 FQNNGV. The CDR3 has 12 residues. The chain's CDR3 is CASSAPTDTQYF. CDR3 DNA sequence: TGTGCCAGCAGCGCCCCCACAGATACGCAGTATTTT. Drawing the rest from reference TRBV11-2 and TRBJ2-3, the complete variable domain is EAGVAQSPRYKIIEKRQSVAFWCNPISGHATLYWYQQILGQGPKLLIQFQNNGVVDDSQLPKDRFSAERLKGVDSTLKIQPAKLEDSAVYLCASSAPTDTQYFGPGTRLTVL.

This rearrangement joins TRBV10-1 to TRBJ2-1, with D perhaps being TRBD1 or TRBD2 (6 bases each). This CDR3 has 13 residues. CDR1 and CDR2 from the germline V gene are WNHNN and SYGVQD (reference sequence). V lost 4 bases, J lost 8 bases, and 12 bases lay in between. The CDR3 DNA sequence: TGCGCCAGCAGTGGTGGGGGGCGGGATGAGCAGTTCTTC. It is translated as CASSGGGRDEQFF.

The rearrangement links TRBV9 to TRBJ1-2; 8 bases match TRBD1. Germline V gives CDR1 SGDLS, CDR2 YYNGEE. This CDR3 spans 18 amino acids. Losses at the gene ends were 0 bases for V and 4 bases for J; bases not matched to a gene: 14. The CDR3: CASSVATGSQGAFYGYTF. In DNA, the CDR3 is TGTGCCAGCAGCGTAGCTACCGGGTCCCAGGGGGCGTTCTATGGCTACACCTTC.

This chain uses TRBV5-5 with TRBJ1-1; D is undetermined. The CDR3 is 12 residues long. The V and J ends lost 2 bases and 0 bases respectively, with 2 bases between them. Germline CDR1 is SGHKS and CDR2 is YYEKEE (reference sequence). The DNA of the CDR3 is TGTGCCAGCAGCTTTATGAACACTGAAGCTTTCTTT. Translating it yields CASSFMNTEAFF.

The chain uses TRBV4-2 and TRBJ1-5; tentative D call: TRBD1 (6 bases). There are 15 residues in the CDR3. Germline loops: CDR1 LGHNA, CDR2 YNFKEQ. V gave up 2 bases and J gave up 5 bases, with 13 bases separating them. CDR3 residues: CASSQSQGLHQPQHF. Written as DNA, the CDR3 is TGTGCCAGCAGCCAATCACAGGGTTTACATCAGCCCCAGCATTTT.

This clone is a singleton in its sample. V and J are TRBV7-8 and TRBJ2-7; tentative D call: TRBD1 (6 bases). CDR1 and CDR2 from the germline V gene are SGHVS and FQNEAQ. V was pared by 3 bases and J by 5 bases, with 11 bases between. This CDR3 spans 13 amino acids. DNA for the CDR3: TGTGCCAGCAGCTTTTCAGGGGACCACGAGCAGTACTTC. This codes for CASSFSGDHEQYF.